The entry below describes one TCR beta chain. MiXCR, run by TCRdb on the RT-PCR reads, gives a single entry per CDR3 protein. Of more than 600,000 distinct CDR3 sequences listed, approximately 15% were seen once; the top ten hold 3.6%. The receptor was derived from a female donor in good health, serving as a healthy control. Material: memory CD4+ T cells from blood.

CDR3 sequence: CASSRGTFNEQFF. The CDR3 DNA follows: TGTGCCAGCAGCCGGGGGACGTTCAATGAGCAGTTCTTC. The rearrangement links TRBV6-5 to TRBJ2-1, with D possibly TRBD2 on 6 matching bases. V was cut by 6 bases and J by 6 bases, with 12 bases left in between. CDR1 is MNHEY and CDR2 is SVGAGI in the germline V gene. The CDR3 has 13 residues.